The table lists the clone carrying this T cell receptor beta chain with a count of one. This sample was taken from a study of blood T cell repertoires in COVID-19. The wider study: The United States, Italy and Spain provided the acute and convalescent COVID-19 samples. From T cells, B-cell-depleted T cells, or PBMCs came the material, which was cDNA or gDNA.

The germline V and J ends were trimmed by 3 bases and 0 bases, with 9 bases remaining between them. CDR1 is LGHNA and CDR2 is YSLEER in the germline V gene. This CDR3 has 15 amino acids. As handled by the study authors: By means of reference gene primer amplification, nucleated cell counts were estimated. Using immunoSEQ multiplex PCR, the repertoire was profiled, and TCRdb retains in-frame clones only, with some absent. The D gene and trimming were derived from the DNA, and the V and J assignments and clone size from that table. The data show a few hundred thousand clones, 70% to 90% seen once. This chain uses TRBV4-3 with TRBJ2-1; D is ambiguous. This TCR came from an older woman with acute or convalescent COVID-19. Sequencing input: peripheral blood. This CDR3 is CASSHPVSSYNEQFF. CDR3 in DNA: TGCGCCAGCAGCCACCCCGTCTCCTCCTACAATGAGCAGTTCTTC.